This T cell receptor beta chain originates from a study of tumor and adjacent non-tumor tissue in lung cancer. The CDR3 is 14 residues long. Germline V gene data show CDR1 as SGHAT and CDR2 as FQNNGV. A remark on this clonotype: The antigen remains undetermined. An end of the junction differs from the germline gene, which may be a read error.

No cell sorting was done before RNA was extracted from the tissue. The normal lung tissue was taken more than 3 cm from the tumor edge. The library came from three nested PCR rounds adapted from ARM-PCR protocols. Using its own MiXCR run on the multiplex PCR reads, TCRdb lists one record per CDR3 protein. The sample yields 55,000 to 65,000 distinct CDR3 sequences, roughly 60% seen once. Overall study results and limits: Significantly higher TCR diversity was found in tumor than normal lung. Patients with more diverse tumor TCRs had worse survival.

This clonotype originated in a man between 65 and 85 years old with non-small cell lung cancer. Sequencing was done on a sample of distant non-tumor lung tissue. The chain uses TRBV11-2 and TRBJ2-5, with no clear D. CDR3 region: CANSYGTVEETQYF. CDR3 nucleotide sequence: TGTGCCAACAGCTACGGAACAGTCGAAGAGACCCAGTACTTC. Drawing the rest from reference TRBV11-2 and TRBJ2-5, the complete variable domain is EAGVAQSPRYKIIEKRQSVAFWCNPISGHATLYWYQQILGQGPKLLIQFQNNGVVDDSQLPKDRFSAERLKGVDSTLKIQPAKLEDSAVYLCANSYGTVEETQYFGPGTRLLVL.